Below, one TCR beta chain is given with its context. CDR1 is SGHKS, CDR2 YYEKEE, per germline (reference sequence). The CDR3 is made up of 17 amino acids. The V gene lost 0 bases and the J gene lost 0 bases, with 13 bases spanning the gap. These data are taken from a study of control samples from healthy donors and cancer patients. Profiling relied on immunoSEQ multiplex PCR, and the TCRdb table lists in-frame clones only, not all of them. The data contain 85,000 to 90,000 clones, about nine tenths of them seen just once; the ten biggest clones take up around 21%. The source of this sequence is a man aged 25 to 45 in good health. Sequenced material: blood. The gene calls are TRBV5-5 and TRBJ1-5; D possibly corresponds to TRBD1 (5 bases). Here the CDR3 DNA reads TGTGCCAGCAGCTTGGCCGGAGGGGCCTATAGCAATCAGCCCCAGCATTTT. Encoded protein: CASSLAGGAYSNQPQHF.